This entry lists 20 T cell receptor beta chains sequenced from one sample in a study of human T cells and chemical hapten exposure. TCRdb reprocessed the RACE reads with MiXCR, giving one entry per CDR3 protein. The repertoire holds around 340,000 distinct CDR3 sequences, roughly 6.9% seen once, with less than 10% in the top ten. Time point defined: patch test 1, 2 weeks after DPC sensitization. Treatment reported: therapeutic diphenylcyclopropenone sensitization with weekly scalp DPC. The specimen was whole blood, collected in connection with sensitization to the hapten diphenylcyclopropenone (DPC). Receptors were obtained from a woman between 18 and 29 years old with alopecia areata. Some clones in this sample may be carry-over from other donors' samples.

The CDR3 DNA is TGCGCCAGCAGCCTCGGGACGAGCCATAATTCACCCCTCCACTTT. It translates to CASSLGTSHNSPLHF. J is TRBJ1-6 and V is TRBV4-1, with TRBD1 as a possible D gene (5 bases). Germline V CDR1 and CDR2: MGHRA, YSYEKL. V was trimmed by 4 bases and J by 5 bases, leaving 12 bases between them. The CDR3 totals 15 residues.

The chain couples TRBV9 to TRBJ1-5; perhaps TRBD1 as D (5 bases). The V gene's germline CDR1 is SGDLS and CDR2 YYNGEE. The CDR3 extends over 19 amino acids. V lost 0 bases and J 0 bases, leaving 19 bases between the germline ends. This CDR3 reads CASSVDLRDSTISNQPQHF. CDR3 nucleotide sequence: TGTGCCAGCAGCGTAGATTTGCGCGACAGCACCATTAGCAATCAGCCCCAGCATTTT.

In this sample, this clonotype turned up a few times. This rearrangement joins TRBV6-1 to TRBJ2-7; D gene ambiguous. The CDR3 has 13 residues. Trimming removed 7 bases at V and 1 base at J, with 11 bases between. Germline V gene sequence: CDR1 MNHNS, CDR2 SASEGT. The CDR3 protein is CASISPSSYEQYF. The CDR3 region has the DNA TGTGCCAGCATCAGTCCCAGTTCCTACGAGCAGTACTTC.

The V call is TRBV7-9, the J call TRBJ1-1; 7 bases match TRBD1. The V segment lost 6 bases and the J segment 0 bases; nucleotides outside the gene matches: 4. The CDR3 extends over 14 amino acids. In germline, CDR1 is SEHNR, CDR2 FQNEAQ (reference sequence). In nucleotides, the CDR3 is TGTGCCAGCAGACGGGACAGCATGAACACTGAAGCTTTCTTT. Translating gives CASRRDSMNTEAFF.

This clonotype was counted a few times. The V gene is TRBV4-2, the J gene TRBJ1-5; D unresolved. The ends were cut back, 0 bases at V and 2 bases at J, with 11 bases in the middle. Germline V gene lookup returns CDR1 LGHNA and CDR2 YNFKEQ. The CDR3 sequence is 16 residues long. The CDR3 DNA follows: TGTGCCAGCAGCCAAGATTTCAACCTCCGCAATCAGCCCCAGCATTTT. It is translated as CASSQDFNLRNQPQHF.

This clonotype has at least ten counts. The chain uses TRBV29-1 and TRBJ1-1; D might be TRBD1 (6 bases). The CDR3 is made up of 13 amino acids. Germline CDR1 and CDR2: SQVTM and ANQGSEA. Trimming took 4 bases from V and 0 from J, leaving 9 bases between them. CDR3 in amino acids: CSVVDSLNTEAFF. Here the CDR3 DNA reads TGCAGCGTTGTGGACAGTTTGAACACTGAAGCTTTCTTT.

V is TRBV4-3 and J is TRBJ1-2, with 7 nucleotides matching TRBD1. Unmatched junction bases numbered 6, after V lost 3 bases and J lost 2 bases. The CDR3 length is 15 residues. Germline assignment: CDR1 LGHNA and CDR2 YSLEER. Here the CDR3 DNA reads TGCGCCAGCAGCCAGGGTCTGGGACAGAACTATGGCTACACCTTC. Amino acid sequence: CASSQGLGQNYGYTF.

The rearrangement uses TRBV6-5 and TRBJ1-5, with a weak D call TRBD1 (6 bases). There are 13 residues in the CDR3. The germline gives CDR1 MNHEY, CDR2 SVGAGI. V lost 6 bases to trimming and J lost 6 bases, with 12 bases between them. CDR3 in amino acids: CASSPNRAQPQHF. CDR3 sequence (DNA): TGTGCCAGCAGCCCAAACAGGGCTCAGCCCCAGCATTTT.

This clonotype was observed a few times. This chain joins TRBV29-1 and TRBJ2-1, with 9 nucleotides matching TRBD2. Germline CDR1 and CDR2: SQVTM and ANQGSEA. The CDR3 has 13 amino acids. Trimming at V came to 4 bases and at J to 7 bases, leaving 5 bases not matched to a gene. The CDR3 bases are TGCAGCGTTGGTCTAGCGGGGTGGAATGAGCAGTTCTTC. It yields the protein CSVGLAGWNEQFF.

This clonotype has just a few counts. This CDR3 is CACRTGYYGYTF. In DNA form, the CDR3 reads TGTGCCTGTAGAACAGGGTACTATGGCTACACCTTC. The V gene is TRBV6-5, the J gene TRBJ1-2; tentative D call: TRBD1 (6 bases). Germline V gives CDR1 MNHEY, CDR2 SVGAGI. V lost 11 bases, J lost 3 bases, and 13 bases lay in between. This CDR3 has 12 amino acids.

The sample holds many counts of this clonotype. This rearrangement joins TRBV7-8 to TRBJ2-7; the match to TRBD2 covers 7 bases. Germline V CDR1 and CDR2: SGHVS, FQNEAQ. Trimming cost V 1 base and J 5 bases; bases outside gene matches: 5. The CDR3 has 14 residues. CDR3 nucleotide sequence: TGTGCCAGCAGCTTAGGAGGGAGGGCTAACGAGCAGTACTTC. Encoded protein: CASSLGGRANEQYF.

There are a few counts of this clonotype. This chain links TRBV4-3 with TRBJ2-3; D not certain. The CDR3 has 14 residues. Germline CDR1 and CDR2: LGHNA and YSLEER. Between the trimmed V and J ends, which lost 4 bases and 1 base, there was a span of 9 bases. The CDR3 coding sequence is TGCGCCAGCAGCCGGAACATCGGCACAGATACGCAGTATTTT. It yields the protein CASSRNIGTDTQYF.

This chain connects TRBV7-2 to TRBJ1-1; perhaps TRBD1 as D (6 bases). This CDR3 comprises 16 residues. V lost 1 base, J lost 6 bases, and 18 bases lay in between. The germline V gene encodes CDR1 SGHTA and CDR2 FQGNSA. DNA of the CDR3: TGTGCCAGCAGCTTAGGAAATAGCTTGGGGGCGTCTGAAGCTTTCTTT. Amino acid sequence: CASSLGNSLGASEAFF. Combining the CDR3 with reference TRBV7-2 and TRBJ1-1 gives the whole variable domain GAGVSQSPSNKVTEKGKDVELRCDPISGHTALYWYRQSLGQGLEFLIYFQGNSAPDKSGLPSDRFSAERTGGSVSTLTIQRTQQEDSAVYLCASSLGNSLGASEAFFGQGTRLTVV.

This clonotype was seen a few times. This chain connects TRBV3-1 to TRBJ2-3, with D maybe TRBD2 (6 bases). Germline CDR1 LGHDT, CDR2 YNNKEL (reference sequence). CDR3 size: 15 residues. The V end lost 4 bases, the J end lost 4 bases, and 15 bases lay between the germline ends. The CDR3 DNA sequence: TGTGCCAGCAGCCGGGCCGGGGGTCAGGCAGATACGCAGTATTTT. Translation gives CASSRAGGQADTQYF.

CDR3 in DNA: TGCGCCAGCAGCTTGGCCGAAACCAGGGGAGAAGCTTTCTTT. It translates to CASSLAETRGEAFF. The J gene is TRBJ1-1, the V gene TRBV5-1, with D possibly matching TRBD1 (6 bases). Deletions cut 0 bases from V and 8 bases from J, with 14 bases between. Per germline, CDR1 SGHRS and CDR2 YFSETQ. The CDR3 consists of 14 residues.

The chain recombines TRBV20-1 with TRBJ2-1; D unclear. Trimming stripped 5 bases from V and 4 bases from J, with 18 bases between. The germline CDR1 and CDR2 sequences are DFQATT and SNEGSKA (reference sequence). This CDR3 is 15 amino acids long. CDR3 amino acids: CSAHRVAKWYNEQFF. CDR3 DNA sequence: TGCAGTGCTCATAGGGTAGCCAAATGGTACAATGAGCAGTTCTTC.

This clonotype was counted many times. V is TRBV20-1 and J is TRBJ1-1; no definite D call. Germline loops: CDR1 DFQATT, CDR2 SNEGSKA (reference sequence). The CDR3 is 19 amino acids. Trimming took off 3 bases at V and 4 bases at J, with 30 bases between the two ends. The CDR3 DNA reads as TGCAGTGCTAGGGACCTACGAGCGGACCTAATCCTAGAGGCCACTGAAGCTTTCTTT. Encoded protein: CSARDLRADLILEATEAFF.

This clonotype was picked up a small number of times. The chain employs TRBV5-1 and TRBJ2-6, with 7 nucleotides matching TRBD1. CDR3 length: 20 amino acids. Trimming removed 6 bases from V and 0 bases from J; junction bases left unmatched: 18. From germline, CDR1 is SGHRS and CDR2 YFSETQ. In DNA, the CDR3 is TGCGCCAGCAAGTTTAACCTAAGAAGGGACAGCCTCTCTGGGGCCAACGTCCTGACTTTC. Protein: CASKFNLRRDSLSGANVLTF.

CDR3 sequence reads: CASAGQSLGNTEAFF. The DNA for the CDR3 is TGCGCCAGCGCGGGACAGAGCCTAGGGAACACTGAAGCTTTCTTT. The gene calls are TRBV10-2 and TRBJ1-1, with 7 bases that match TRBD1. With V trimmed by 8 bases and J by 1 base, 10 bases remained unmatched. The CDR3 extends over 15 amino acids. CDR1 and CDR2 (germline): WSHSY, SAAADI.

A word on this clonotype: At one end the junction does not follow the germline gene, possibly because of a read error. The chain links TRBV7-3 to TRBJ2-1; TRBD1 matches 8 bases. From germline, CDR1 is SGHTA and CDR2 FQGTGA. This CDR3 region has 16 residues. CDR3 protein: CASSLSSGGSDNEQFF. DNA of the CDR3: TGTGCCAGCAGCTTATCCTCAGGGGGCTCCGACAATGAGCAGTTCTTC.